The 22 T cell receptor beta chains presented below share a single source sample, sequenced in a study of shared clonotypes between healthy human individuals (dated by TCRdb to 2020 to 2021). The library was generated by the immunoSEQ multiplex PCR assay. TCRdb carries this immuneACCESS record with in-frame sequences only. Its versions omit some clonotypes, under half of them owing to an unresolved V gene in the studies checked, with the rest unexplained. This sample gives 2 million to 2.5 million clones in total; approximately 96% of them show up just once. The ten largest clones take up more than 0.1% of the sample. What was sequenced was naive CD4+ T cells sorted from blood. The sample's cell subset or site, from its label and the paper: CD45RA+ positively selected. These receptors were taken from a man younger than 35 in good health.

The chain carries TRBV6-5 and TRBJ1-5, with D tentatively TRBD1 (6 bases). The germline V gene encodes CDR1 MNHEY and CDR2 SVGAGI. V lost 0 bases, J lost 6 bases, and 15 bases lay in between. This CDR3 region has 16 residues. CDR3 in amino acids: CASSYSSGGGGQPQHF. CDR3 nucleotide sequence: TGTGCCAGCAGTTACTCATCTGGGGGGGGCGGTCAGCCCCAGCATTTT.

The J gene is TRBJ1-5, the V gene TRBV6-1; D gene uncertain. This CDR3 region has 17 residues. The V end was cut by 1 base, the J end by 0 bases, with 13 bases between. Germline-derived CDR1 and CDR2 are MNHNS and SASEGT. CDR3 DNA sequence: TGTGCCAGCAGTGAAGGACAAGGATGGTATAGCAATCAGCCCCAGCATTTT. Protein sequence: CASSEGQGWYSNQPQHF.

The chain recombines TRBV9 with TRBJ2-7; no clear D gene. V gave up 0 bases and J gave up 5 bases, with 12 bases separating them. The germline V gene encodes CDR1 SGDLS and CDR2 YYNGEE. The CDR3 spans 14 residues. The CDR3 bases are TGTGCCAGCAGCGTAGACCCGTCCCCCCACGAGCAGTACTTC. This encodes CASSVDPSPHEQYF.

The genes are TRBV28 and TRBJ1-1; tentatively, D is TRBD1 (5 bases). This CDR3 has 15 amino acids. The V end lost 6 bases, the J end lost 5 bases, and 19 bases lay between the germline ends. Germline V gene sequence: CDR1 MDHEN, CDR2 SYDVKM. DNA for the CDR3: TGTGCCAGCAGAGGAAGACAGCCCTTGGCTACTGAAGCTTTCTTT. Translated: CASRGRQPLATEAFF.

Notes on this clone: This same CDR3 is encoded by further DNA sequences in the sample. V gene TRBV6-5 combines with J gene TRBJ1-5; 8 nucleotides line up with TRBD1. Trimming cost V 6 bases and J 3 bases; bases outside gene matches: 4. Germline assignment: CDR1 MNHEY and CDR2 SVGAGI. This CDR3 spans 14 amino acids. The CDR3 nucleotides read TGTGCCAGCAGCCGGACAGGGTTCAATCAGCCCCAGCATTTT. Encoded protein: CASSRTGFNQPQHF.

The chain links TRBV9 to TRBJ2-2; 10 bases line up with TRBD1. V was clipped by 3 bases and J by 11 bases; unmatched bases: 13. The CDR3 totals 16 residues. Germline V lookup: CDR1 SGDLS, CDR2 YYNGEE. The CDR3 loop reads CASSAHPGGTGEELFF. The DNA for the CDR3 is TGTGCCAGCAGCGCTCACCCCGGCGGGACAGGGGAAGAGCTGTTTTTT.

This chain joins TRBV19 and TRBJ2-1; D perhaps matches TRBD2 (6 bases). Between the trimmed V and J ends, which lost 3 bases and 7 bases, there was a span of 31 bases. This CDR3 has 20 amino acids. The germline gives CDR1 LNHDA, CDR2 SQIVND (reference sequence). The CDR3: CASSIRWRDRWSTEENEQFF. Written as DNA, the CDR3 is TGTGCCAGTAGTATTCGGTGGAGGGACCGATGGTCTACGGAGGAGAATGAGCAGTTCTTC.

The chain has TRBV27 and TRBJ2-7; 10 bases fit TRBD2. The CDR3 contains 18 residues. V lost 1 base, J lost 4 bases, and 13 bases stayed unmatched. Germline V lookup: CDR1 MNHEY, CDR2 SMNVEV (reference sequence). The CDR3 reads CASSLYPSGSGRGYEQYF. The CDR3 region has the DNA TGTGCCAGCAGTTTATACCCCTCGGGAAGCGGGAGGGGATACGAGCAGTACTTC.

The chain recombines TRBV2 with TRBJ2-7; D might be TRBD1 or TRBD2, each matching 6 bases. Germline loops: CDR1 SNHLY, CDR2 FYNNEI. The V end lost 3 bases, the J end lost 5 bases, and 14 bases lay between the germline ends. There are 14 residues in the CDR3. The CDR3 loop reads CASSDWGAPHEQYF. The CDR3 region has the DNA TGTGCCAGCAGTGATTGGGGGGCTCCCCACGAGCAGTACTTC. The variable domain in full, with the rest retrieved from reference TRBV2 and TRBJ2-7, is EPEVTQTPSHQVTQMGQEVILRCVPISNHLYFYWYRQILGQKVEFLVSFYNNEISEKSEIFDDQFSVERPDGSNFTLKIRSTKLEDSAMYFCASSDWGAPHEQYFGPGTRLTVT.

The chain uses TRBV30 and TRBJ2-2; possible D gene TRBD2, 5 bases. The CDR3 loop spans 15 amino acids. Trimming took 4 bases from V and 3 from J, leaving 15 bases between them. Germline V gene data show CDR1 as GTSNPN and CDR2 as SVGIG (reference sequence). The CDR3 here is CAWTPLWRDTGELFF. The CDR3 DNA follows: TGTGCCTGGACGCCCCTGTGGCGGGACACCGGGGAGCTGTTTTTT.

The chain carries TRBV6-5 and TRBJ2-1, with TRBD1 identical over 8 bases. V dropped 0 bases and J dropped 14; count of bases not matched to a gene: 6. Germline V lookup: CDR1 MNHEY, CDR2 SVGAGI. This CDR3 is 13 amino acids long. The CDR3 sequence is CASSYSDRGVEFF. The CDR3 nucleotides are TGTGCCAGCAGTTACTCCGACAGGGGAGTGGAGTTCTTC.

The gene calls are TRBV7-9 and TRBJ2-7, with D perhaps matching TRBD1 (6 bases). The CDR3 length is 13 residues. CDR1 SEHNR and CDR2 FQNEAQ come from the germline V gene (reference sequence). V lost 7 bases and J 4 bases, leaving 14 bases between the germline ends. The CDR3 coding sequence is TGTGCCAGCACTCACCTAAGGGGGTACGAGCAGTACTTC. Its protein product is CASTHLRGYEQYF.

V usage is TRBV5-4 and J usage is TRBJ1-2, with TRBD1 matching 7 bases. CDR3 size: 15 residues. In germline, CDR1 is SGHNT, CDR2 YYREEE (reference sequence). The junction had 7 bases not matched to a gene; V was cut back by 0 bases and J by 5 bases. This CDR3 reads CASSLAGTVKYGYTF. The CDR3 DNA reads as TGTGCCAGCAGCTTGGCCGGGACAGTGAAATATGGCTACACCTTC. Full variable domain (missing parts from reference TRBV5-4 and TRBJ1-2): ETGVTQSPTHLIKTRGQQVTLRCSSQSGHNTVSWYQQALGQGPQFIFQYYREEENGRGNFPPRFSGLQFPNYSSELNVNALELDDSALYLCASSLAGTVKYGYTFGSGTRLTVV.

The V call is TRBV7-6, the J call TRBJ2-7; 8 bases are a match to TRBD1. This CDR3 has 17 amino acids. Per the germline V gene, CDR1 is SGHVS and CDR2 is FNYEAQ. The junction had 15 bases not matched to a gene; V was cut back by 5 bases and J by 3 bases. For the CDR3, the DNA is TGTGCCAGCAGCCCCATCCTATTCGGGACAGGACTCTACGAGCAGTACTTC. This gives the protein CASSPILFGTGLYEQYF.

CDR3 region: CASSEVGAGVGSGANVLTF. Written as DNA, the CDR3 is TGTGCCAGCAGTGAAGTCGGGGCAGGGGTCGGTTCTGGGGCCAACGTCCTGACTTTC. This chain joins TRBV6-1 and TRBJ2-6, with a tentative D call TRBD1 (6 bases). This CDR3 is 19 amino acids long. Between the trimmed V and J ends, which lost 1 base and 1 base, there was a span of 17 bases. Germline assignment: CDR1 MNHNS and CDR2 SASEGT.

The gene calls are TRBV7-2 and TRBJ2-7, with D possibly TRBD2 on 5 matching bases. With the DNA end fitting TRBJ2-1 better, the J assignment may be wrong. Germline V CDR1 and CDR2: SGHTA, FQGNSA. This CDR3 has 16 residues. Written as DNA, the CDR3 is TGTGCCAGCACCCAACCTCCCGCGGGTTCCTACAATGAGCAGTTCTTC. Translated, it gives CASTQPPAGSYNEQFF.

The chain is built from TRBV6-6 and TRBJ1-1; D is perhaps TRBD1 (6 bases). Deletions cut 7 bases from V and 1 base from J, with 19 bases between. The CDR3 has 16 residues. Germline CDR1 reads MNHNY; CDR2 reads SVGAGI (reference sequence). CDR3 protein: CASTTWGQDKNTEAFF. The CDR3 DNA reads TGTGCCAGCACCACCTGGGGGCAGGATAAGAACACTGAAGCTTTCTTT.

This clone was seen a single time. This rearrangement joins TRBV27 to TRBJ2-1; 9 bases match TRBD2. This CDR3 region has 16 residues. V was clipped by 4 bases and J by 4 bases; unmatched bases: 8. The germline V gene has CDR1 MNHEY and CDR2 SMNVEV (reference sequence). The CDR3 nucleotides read TGTGCCAGCAGTTCGGCTAGCGGGACTCCTTACAATGAGCAGTTCTTC. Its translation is CASSSASGTPYNEQFF.

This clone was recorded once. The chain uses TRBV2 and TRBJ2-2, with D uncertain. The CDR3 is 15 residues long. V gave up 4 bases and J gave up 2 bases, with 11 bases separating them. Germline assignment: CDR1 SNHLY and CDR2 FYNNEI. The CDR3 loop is CASSVPVGNTGELFF. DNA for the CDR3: TGTGCCAGCAGTGTCCCCGTAGGCAACACCGGGGAGCTGTTTTTT.

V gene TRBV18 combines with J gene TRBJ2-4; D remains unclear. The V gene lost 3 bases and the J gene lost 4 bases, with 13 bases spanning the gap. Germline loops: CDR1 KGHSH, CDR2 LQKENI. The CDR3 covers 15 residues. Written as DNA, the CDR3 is TGTGCCAGCTCACCTTTGGATGAAGGGAAAAACATTCAGTACTTC. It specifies CASSPLDEGKNIQYF.

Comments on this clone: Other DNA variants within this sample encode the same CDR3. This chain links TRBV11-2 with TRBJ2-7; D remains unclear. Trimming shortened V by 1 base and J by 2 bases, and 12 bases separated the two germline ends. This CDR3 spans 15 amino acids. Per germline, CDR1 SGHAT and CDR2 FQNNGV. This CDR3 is CASSLVASGPYEQYF. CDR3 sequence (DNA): TGTGCCAGCAGCTTAGTGGCTAGTGGGCCCTACGAGCAGTACTTC.

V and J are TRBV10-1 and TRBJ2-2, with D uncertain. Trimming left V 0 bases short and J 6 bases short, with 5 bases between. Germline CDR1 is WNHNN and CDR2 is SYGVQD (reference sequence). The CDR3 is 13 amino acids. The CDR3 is CASSESRSGELFF. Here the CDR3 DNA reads TGCGCCAGCAGTGAGTCGCGGTCCGGGGAGCTGTTTTTT.